Presented here are 2 T cell receptor beta chains from one specimen sequenced in a study of blood T cell repertoires in COVID-19 (dated by TCRdb to between 2020 and 2021). Library creation used the immunoSEQ multiplex PCR assay. This is the immuneACCESS table as TCRdb keeps it, with only in-frame sequences that have V and J called. A part of the clones is gone; compared with another copy, unresolved V genes explain less than half, and the rest is unexplained. The sample contains fewer than 200,000 clones, 70% to 80% of them found a single time. Jointly, the top ten make up roughly 7.8% of the sample. Source material: peripheral blood. Every receptor here comes from a woman between 45 and 60 years old with active or convalescent COVID-19.

V and J are TRBV6-2 or TRBV6-3 and TRBJ2-5, with 12 nucleotides matching TRBD2. The CDR3 sequence is 16 residues long. Germline CDR1 and CDR2: MNHEY and SVGEGT. The ends lost 4 bases at V and 1 base at J; junction bases unmatched: 4. The CDR3 DNA reads as TGTGCCAGCAGTTTTTGGACTAGCGGGGCCCAAGAGACCCAGTACTTC. Its translation: CASSFWTSGAQETQYF.

This chain joins TRBV28 and TRBJ2-2; tentatively, D is TRBD1 (5 bases). The length of the CDR3 is 13 residues. Per germline, CDR1 MDHEN and CDR2 SYDVKM. The CDR3 nucleotides are TGTGCGGCACAGGCGACGAACACCGGGGAGCTGTTTTTT. Amino acids: CAAQATNTGELFF.